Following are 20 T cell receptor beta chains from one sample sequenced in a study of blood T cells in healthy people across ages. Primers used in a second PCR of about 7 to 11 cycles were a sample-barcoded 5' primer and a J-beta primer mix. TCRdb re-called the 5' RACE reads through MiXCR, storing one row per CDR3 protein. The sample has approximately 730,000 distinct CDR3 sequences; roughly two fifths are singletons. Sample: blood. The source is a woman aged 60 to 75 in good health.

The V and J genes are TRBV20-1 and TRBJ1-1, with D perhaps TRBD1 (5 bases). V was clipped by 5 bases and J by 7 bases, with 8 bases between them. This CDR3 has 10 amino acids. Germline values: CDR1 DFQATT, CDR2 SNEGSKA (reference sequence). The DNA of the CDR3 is TGCAGTGCTCGGGGGAATGAAGCTTTCTTT. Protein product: CSARGNEAFF.

The CDR3 protein is CASSVSPSLNNYGYTF. The CDR3 coding sequence is TGTGCCAGCAGCGTGAGTCCCTCCCTAAATAACTATGGCTACACCTTC. This sequence joins TRBV9 and TRBJ1-2, with D hard to call. The CDR3 is 16 amino acids. Germline CDR1 and CDR2: SGDLS and YYNGEE. The V gene lost 2 bases and the J gene lost 1 base, with 15 bases spanning the gap.

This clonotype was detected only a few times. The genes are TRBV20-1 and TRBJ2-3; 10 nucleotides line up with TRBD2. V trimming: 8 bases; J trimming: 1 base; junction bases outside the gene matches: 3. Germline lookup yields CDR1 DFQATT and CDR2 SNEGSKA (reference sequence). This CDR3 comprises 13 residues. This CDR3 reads CSSGTSGTDTQYF. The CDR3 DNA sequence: TGCAGTTCGGGGACTAGCGGCACAGATACGCAGTATTTT.

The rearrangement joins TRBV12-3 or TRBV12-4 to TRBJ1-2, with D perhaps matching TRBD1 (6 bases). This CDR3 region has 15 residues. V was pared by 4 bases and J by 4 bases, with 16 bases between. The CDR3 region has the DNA TGTGCCAGCAGTTCAGGGACATCAGGTGGCTATGGCTACACCTTC. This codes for CASSSGTSGGYGYTF.

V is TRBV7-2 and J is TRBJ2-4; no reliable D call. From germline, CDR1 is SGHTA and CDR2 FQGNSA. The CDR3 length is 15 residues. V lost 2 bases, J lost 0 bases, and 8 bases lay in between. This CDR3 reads CASSLRSGAKNIQYF. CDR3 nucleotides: TGTGCCAGCAGCTTAAGGTCGGGAGCCAAAAACATTCAGTACTTC.

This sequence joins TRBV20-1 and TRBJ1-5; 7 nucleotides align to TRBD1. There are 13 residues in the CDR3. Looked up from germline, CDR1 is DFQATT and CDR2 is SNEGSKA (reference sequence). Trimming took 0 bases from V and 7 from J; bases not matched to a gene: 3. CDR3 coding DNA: TGCAGTGCTAGAGATCAGGGGGAACAGCCCCAGCATTTT. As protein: CSARDQGEQPQHF.

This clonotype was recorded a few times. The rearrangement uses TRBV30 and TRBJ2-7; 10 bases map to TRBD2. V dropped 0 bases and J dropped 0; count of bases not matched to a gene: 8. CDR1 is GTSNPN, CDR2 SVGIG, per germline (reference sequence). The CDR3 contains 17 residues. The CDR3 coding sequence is TGTGCCTGGAGTGTACAGAGGACTAGCGGACTCTCCTACGAGCAGTACTTC. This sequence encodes CAWSVQRTSGLSYEQYF. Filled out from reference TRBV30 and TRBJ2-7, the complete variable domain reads SQTIHQWPATLVQPVGSPLSLECTVEGTSNPNLYWYRQAAGRGLQLLFYSVGIGQISSEVPQNLSASRPQDRQFILSSKKLLLSDSGFYLCAWSVQRTSGLSYEQYFGPGTRLTVT.

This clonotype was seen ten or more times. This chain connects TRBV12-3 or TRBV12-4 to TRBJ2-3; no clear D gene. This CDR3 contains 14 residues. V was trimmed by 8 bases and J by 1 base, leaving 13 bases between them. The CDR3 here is CASSSRGGTDTQYF. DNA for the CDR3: TGTGCCAGCTCCTCCCGTGGTGGCACAGATACGCAGTATTTT.

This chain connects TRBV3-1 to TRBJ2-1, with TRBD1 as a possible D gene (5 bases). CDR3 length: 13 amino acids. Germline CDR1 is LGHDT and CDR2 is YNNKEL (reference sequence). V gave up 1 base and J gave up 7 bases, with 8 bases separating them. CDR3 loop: CASSQARANEQFF. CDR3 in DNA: TGTGCCAGCAGCCAAGCCAGGGCTAATGAGCAGTTCTTC.

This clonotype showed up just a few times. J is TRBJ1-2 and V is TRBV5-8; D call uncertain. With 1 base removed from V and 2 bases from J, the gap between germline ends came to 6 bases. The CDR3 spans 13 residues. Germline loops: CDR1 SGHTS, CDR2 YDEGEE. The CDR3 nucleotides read TGTGCCAGCAGCTTGAGGGAAAACTATGGCTACACCTTC. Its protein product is CASSLRENYGYTF.

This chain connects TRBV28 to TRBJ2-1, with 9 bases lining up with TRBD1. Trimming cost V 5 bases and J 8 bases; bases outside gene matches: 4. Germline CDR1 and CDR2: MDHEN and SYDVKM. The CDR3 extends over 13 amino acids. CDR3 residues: CASSPGQGDEQFF. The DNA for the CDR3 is TGTGCCAGCAGTCCGGGACAGGGAGATGAGCAGTTCTTC.

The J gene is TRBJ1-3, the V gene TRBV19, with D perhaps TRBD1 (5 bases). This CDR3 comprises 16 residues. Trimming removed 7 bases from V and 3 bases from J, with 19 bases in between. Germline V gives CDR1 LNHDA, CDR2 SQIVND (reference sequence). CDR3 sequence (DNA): TGTGCCAGTATCGCCCCTTTCGGGACGCTTGGAAACACCATATATTTT. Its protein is CASIAPFGTLGNTIYF.

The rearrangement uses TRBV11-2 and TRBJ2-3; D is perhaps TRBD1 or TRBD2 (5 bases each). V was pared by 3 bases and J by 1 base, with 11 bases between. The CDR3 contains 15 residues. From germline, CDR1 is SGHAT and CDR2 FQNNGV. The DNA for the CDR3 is TGTGCCAGCAGCTTTGGGGACCTTCGCACAGATACGCAGTATTTT. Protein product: CASSFGDLRTDTQYF.

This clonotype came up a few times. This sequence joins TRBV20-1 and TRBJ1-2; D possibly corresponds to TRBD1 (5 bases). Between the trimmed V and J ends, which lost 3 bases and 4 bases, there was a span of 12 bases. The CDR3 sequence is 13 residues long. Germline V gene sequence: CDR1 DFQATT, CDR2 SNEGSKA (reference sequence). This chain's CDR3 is CSASRPGAYGYTF. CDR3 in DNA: TGCAGTGCTAGCCGGCCCGGGGCCTATGGCTACACCTTC.

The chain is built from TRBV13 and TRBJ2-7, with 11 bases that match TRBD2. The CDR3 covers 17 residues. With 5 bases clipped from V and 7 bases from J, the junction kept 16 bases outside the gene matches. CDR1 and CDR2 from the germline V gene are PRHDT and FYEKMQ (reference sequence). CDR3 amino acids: CASSVATSGSIMREQYF. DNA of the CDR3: TGTGCCAGCAGCGTAGCAACTAGCGGGAGTATAATGAGGGAGCAGTACTTC.

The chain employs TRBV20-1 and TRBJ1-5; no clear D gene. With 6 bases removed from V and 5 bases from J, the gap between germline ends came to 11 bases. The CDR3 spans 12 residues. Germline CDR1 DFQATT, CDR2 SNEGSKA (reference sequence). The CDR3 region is CSANRRDQPQHF. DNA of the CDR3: TGCAGTGCGAATAGGCGGGATCAGCCCCAGCATTTT.

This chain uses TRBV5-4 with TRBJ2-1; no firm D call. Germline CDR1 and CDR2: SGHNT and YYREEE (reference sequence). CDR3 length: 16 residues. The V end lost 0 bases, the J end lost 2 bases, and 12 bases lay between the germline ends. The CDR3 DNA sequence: TGTGCCAGCAGCTTGGATGGCGGTGGAACCTACAATGAGCAGTTCTTC. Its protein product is CASSLDGGGTYNEQFF.

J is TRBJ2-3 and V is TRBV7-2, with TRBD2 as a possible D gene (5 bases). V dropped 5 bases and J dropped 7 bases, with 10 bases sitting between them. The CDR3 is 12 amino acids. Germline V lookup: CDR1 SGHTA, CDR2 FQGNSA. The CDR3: CASSLRLYTQYF. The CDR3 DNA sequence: TGTGCCAGCAGCCTTCGACTATATACGCAGTATTTT.

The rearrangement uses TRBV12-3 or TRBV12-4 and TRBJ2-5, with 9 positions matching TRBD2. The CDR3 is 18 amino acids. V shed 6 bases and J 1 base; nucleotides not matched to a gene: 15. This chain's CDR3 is CASSVRGREGHSQETQYF. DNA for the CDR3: TGTGCCAGCAGCGTCCGTGGGCGGGAGGGCCATTCCCAAGAGACCCAGTACTTC.

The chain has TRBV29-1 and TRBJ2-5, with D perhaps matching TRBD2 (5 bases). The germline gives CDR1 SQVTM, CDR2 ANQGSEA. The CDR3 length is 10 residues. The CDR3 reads CSAGGETQYF. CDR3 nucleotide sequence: TGCAGTGCCGGCGGGGAGACCCAGTACTTC.